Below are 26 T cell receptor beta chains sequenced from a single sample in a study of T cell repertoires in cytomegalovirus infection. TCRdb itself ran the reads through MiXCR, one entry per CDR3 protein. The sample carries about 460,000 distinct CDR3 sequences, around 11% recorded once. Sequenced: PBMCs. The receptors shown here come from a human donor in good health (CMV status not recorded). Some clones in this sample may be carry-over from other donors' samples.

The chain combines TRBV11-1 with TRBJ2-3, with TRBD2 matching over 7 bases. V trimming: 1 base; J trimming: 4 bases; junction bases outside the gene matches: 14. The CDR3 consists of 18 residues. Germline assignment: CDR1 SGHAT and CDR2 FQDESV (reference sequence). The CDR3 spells CASSLGTLAGESSDTQYF. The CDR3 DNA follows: TGTGCCAGCAGCTTAGGGACCCTGGCGGGAGAATCATCAGATACGCAGTATTTT.

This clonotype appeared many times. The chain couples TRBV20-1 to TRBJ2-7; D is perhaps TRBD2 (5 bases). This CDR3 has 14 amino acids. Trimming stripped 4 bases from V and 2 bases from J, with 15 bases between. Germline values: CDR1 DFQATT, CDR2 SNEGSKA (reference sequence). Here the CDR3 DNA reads TGCAGTGCTATTGGGTGGGGAGCTACCTACGAGCAGTACTTC. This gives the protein CSAIGWGATYEQYF.

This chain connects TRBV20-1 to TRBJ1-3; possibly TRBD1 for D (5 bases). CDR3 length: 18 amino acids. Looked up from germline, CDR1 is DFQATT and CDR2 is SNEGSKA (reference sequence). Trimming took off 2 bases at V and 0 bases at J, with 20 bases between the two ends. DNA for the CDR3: TGCAGTGCTAGATCGAGGGGTGGGGGTCGGAGCTCTGGAAACACCATATATTTT. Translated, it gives CSARSRGGGRSSGNTIYF.

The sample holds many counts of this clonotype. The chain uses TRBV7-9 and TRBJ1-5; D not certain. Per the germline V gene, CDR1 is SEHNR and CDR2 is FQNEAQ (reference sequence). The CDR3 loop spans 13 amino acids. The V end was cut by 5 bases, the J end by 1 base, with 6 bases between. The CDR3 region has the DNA TGTGCCAGCAGCCAAGGGAGCAATCAGCCCCAGCATTTT. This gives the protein CASSQGSNQPQHF.

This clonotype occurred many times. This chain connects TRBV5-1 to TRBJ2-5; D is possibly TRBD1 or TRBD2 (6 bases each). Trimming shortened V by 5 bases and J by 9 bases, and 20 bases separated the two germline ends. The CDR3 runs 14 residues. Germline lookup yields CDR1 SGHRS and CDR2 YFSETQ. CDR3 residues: CASRGTSPPGAQYF. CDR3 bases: TGCGCCAGCAGGGGGACTTCGCCGCCAGGGGCCCAGTACTTC.

CDR3 DNA sequence: TGTGCCAGCGGACAGACCCCCTCACCCGGGGAGCTGTTTTTT. Translated: CASGQTPSPGELFF. The chain employs TRBV28 and TRBJ2-2; perhaps TRBD1 as D (6 bases). Trimming removed 8 bases from V and 6 bases from J, with 16 bases in between. Germline CDR1 is MDHEN and CDR2 is SYDVKM. The CDR3 extends over 14 amino acids.

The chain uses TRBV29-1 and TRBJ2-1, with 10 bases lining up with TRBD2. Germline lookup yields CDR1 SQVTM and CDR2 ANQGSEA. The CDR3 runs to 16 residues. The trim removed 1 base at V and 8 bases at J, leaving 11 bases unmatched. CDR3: CSVEGASGRQGDEQFF. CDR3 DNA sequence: TGCAGCGTTGAAGGGGCTAGCGGGAGACAGGGAGATGAGCAGTTCTTC.

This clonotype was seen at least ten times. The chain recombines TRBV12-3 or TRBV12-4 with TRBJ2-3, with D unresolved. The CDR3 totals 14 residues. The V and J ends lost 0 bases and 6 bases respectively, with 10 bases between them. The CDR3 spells CASSLAATFDTQYF. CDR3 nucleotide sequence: TGTGCCAGCAGTTTAGCCGCAACATTCGATACGCAGTATTTT.

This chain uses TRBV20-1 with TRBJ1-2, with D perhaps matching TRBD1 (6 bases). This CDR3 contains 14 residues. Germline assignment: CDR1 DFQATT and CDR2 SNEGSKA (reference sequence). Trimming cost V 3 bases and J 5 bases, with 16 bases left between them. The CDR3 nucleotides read TGCAGTGCTAGGCCGGGACAACCGTTGTATGGCTACACCTTC. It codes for CSARPGQPLYGYTF.

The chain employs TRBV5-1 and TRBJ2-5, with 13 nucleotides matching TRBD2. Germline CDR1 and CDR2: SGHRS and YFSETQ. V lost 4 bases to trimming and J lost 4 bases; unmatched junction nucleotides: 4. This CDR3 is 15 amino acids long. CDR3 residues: CASSPTSGGSETQYF. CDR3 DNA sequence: TGCGCCAGCAGCCCGACTAGCGGGGGGTCAGAGACCCAGTACTTC.

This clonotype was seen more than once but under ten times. The CDR3: CASSTGGSYNEQFF. The CDR3 DNA reads TGTGCCAGCAGTACGGGGGGCTCCTACAATGAGCAGTTCTTC. The chain couples TRBV28 to TRBJ2-1, with 7 bases identical to TRBD2. The CDR3 length is 14 residues. Germline CDR1 MDHEN, CDR2 SYDVKM. J was trimmed by 0 bases and V by 5 bases; bases with no gene match: 1.

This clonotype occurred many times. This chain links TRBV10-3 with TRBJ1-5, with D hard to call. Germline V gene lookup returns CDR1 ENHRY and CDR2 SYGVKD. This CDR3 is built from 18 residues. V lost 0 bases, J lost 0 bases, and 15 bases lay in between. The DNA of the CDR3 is TGTGCCATCAGTGAGTCGGAAGATTACTGGGATAGCAATCAGCCCCAGCATTTT. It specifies CAISESEDYWDSNQPQHF.

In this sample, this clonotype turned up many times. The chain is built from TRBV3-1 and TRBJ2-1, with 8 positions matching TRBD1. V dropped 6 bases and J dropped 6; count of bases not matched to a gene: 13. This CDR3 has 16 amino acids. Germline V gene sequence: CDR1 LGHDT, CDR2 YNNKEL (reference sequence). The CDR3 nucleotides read TGTGCCAGCAGACACGGAGCAGGGGGCGCGTTCAATGAGCAGTTCTTC. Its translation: CASRHGAGGAFNEQFF.

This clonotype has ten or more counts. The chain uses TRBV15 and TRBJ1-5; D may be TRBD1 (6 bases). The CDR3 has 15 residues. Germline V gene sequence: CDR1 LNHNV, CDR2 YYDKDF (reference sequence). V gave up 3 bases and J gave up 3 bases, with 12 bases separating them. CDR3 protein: CATSSSGTNNQPQHF. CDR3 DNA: TGTGCCACCAGCAGCTCCGGGACAAACAATCAGCCCCAGCATTTT.

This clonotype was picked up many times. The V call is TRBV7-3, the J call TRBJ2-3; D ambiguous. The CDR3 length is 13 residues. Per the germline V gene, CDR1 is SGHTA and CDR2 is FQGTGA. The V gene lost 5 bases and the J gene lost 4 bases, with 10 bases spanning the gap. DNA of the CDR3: TGTGCCAGCAGCCCAACCAGCGCAGATACGCAGTATTTT. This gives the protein CASSPTSADTQYF.

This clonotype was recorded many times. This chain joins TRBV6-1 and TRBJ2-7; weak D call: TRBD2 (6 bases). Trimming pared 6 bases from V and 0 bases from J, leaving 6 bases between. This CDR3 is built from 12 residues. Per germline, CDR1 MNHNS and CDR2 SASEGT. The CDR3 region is CASRGLSYEQYF. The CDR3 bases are TGTGCCAGCAGGGGACTCTCCTACGAGCAGTACTTC.

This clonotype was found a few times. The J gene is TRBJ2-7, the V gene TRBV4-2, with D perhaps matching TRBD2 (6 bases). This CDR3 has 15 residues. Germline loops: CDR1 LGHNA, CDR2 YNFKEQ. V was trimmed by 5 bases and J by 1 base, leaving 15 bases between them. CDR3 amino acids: CASSDWRRESYEQYF. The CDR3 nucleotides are TGTGCCAGCAGCGACTGGCGACGGGAGTCCTACGAGCAGTACTTC.

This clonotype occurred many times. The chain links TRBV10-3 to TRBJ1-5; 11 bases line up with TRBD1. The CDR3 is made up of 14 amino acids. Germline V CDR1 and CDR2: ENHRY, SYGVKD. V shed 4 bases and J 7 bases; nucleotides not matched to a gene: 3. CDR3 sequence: CAISGTGGGQPQHF. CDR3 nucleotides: TGTGCCATCAGTGGGACAGGGGGCGGACAGCCCCAGCATTTT.

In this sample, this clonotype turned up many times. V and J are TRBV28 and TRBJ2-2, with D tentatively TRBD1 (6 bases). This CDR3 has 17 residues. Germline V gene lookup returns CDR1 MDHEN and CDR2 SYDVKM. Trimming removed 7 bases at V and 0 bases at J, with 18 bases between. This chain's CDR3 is CASTYRVGLTNTGELFF. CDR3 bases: TGTGCCAGCACTTACAGGGTAGGGCTAACGAACACCGGGGAGCTGTTTTTT.

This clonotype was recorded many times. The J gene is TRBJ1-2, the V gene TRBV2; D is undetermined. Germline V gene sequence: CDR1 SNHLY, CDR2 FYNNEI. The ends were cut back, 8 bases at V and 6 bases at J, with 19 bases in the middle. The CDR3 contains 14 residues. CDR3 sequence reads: CASGLKNGGHGYTF. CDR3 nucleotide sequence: TGTGCCAGCGGACTAAAAAACGGAGGGCATGGCTACACCTTC. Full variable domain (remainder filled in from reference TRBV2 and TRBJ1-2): EPEVTQTPSHQVTQMGQEVILRCVPISNHLYFYWYRQILGQKVEFLVSFYNNEISEKSEIFDDQFSVERPDGSNFTLKIRSTKLEDSAMYFCASGLKNGGHGYTFGSGTRLTVV.

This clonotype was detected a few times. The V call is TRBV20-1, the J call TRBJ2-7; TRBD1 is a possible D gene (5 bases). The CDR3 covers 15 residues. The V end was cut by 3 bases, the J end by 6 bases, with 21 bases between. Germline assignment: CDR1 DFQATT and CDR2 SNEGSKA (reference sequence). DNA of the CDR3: TGCAGTGCTAGGGGGCAACTGGGGCGGATAGGCGAGCAGTACTTC. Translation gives CSARGQLGRIGEQYF.

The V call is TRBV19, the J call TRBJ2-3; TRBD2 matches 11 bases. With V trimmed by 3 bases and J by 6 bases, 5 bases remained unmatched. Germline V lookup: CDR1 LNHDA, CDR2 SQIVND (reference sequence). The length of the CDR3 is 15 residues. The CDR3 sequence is CASSMDSGGADTQYF. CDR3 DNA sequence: TGTGCCAGTAGTATGGATAGCGGGGGGGCCGATACGCAGTATTTT.

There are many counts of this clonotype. The CDR3 protein is CASSDQVEGRTGELFF. DNA of the CDR3: TGTGCCAGCAGTGACCAGGTGGAGGGTAGGACCGGGGAGCTGTTTTTT. The genes are TRBV28 and TRBJ2-2; maybe TRBD2 (6 bases). CDR1 is MDHEN and CDR2 is SYDVKM in the germline V gene. V was trimmed by 5 bases and J by 5 bases, leaving 18 bases between them. The CDR3 consists of 16 residues.

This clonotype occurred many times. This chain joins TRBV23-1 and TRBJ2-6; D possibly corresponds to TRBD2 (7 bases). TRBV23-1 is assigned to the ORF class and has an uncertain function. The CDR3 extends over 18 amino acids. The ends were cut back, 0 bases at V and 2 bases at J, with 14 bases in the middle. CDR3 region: CASSQSPQGRAGANVLTF. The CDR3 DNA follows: TGCGCCAGCAGTCAATCGCCCCAGGGGAGGGCTGGGGCCAACGTCCTGACTTTC.

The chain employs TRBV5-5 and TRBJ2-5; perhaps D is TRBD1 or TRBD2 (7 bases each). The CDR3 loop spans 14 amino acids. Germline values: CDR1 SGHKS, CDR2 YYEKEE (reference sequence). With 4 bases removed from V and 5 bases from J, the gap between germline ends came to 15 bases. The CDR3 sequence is CASSTRQGGETQYF. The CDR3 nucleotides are TGTGCCAGCAGCACCCGACAGGGAGGGGAGACCCAGTACTTC.

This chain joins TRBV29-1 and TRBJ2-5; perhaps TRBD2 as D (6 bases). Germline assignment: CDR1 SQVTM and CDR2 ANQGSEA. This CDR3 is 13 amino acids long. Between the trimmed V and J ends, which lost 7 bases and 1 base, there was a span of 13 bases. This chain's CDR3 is CSAAKAGQETQYF. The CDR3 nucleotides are TGCAGCGCCGCAAAAGCGGGCCAAGAGACCCAGTACTTC.